This T cell receptor beta chain comes out of a study of shared clonotypes between healthy human individuals. Germline values: CDR1 KGHSH, CDR2 LQKENI. This CDR3 spans 17 amino acids. V shed 3 bases and J 5 bases; nucleotides not matched to a gene: 15. TCRdb keeps only in-frame clones here, not all; method: immunoSEQ multiplex PCR. In the table there are 450,000 to 500,000 clones, 60% to 80% of which are singletons. Sequencing was carried out using PBMCs. The chain is built from TRBV18 and TRBJ2-5, with TRBD1 matching 7 bases. The TCR was taken from a middle-aged woman in good health. Some clones in this sample may be carry-over from other donors' samples. As DNA, the CDR3 is TGTGCCAGCTCACCCGTAGGGGGCGAAGGGAGTTTGGAGACCCAGTACTTC. It codes for CASSPVGGEGSLETQYF. Based on the CDR3 plus reference TRBV18 and TRBJ2-5, the full variable domain is NAGVMQNPRHLVRRRGQEARLRCSPMKGHSHVYWYRQLPEEGLKFMVYLQKENIIDESGMPKERFSAEFPKEGPSILRIQQVVRGDSAAYFCASSPVGGEGSLETQYFGPGTRLLVL.